The 26 T cell receptor beta chains given below trace back to one sample, sequenced in a study of OX40 agonist ivuxolimab in advanced cancers. Library preparation employed the immunoSEQ multiplex PCR assay. TCRdb re-hosts the immuneACCESS table, in-frame sequences only. Its copies lack some clones; in the studies checked, an unresolved V gene accounts for under half of them, and the cause for the rest is not known. In this sample the table shows 40,000 to 45,000 clones, around 87% of which occur a single time. Together, the top ten hold roughly 3.6% of the sample. Sequences were derived from CD4+ or CD8+ T cells sorted from blood, sampled in a trial of the OX40 agonist ivuxolimab. Receptors originate from an adult with an advanced solid tumor such as melanoma, head and neck, liver or kidney cancer.

The genes are TRBV6-5 and TRBJ2-7; TRBD1 matches 9 bases. The germline CDR1 and CDR2 sequences are MNHEY and SVGAGI. The ends lost 2 bases at V and 0 bases at J; junction bases unmatched: 5. The CDR3 runs 16 residues. CDR3 bases: TGTGCCAGCAGTTACGGGGGGACAGGGAACTCCTACGAGCAGTACTTC. Amino acids: CASSYGGTGNSYEQYF.

This clone was detected only a few times. The V gene is TRBV9, the J gene TRBJ2-5; TRBD2 aligns across 11 bases. This CDR3 is 15 amino acids long. CDR1 is SGDLS and CDR2 is YYNGEE in the germline V gene. The trim removed 2 bases at V and 5 bases at J, leaving 5 bases unmatched. The CDR3 sequence: CASSVLAGGGETQYF. The CDR3 coding sequence is TGTGCCAGCAGCGTGCTAGCGGGAGGCGGTGAGACCCAGTACTTC.

Of note for this clone: The junction departs from germline at one end; a sequencing error may be responsible. This rearrangement joins TRBV7-7 to TRBJ2-3; 14 nucleotides match TRBD2. Germline V CDR1 and CDR2: SSHAT, FNYEAQ (reference sequence). CDR3 length: 16 residues. CDR3 DNA: TGTGCTAGCAGCCTGGGACTAGCGGGGGTCACAGATACGCAGTATTTT. Encoded protein: CASSLGLAGVTDTQYF.

J is TRBJ1-1 and V is TRBV6-4, with 9 bases lining up with TRBD1. The CDR3 is 20 residues long. Germline V gives CDR1 MRHNA, CDR2 SNTAGT. V shed 7 bases, J shed 5 bases, and the junction held 26 bases outside the gene matches. CDR3 in DNA: TGTGCCAGCACTAAACCCCGAGCTAATACTTACAGGGGGCTGGAGACTGAAGCTTTCTTT. Translation gives CASTKPRANTYRGLETEAFF.

V is TRBV27 and J is TRBJ2-2, with D unresolved. Deletions cut 1 base from V and 0 bases from J, with 6 bases between. The CDR3 is made up of 15 amino acids. The germline gives CDR1 MNHEY, CDR2 SMNVEV (reference sequence). In nucleotides, the CDR3 is TGTGCCAGCAGTTTATACGGATCGAACACCGGGGAGCTGTTTTTT. It codes for CASSLYGSNTGELFF.

This clone was seen just once. The chain is built from TRBV2 and TRBJ1-2; D is uncertain. V dropped 6 bases and J dropped 4 bases, with 15 bases sitting between them. Germline values: CDR1 SNHLY, CDR2 FYNNEI. The CDR3 runs to 14 residues. CDR3 bases: TGTGCCAGCAGACAGCAGCACTCTTTCTATGGCTACACCTTC. This codes for CASRQQHSFYGYTF.

This clone came up a few times. The chain couples TRBV7-6 to TRBJ2-1; D uncertain. V was cut by 5 bases and J by 4 bases, with 15 bases left in between. Germline V lookup: CDR1 SGHVS, CDR2 FNYEAQ. This CDR3 is built from 15 residues. The CDR3 bases are TGTGCCAGCAGCCCCCAATACGGCCTATACAATGAGCAGTTCTTC. This encodes CASSPQYGLYNEQFF.

This chain joins TRBV11-3 and TRBJ2-1, with D uncertain. There are 15 residues in the CDR3. Trimming removed 3 bases at V and 4 bases at J, with 13 bases between. Germline-derived CDR1 and CDR2 are SGHNT and YENEEA. The CDR3 region has the DNA TGTGCCAGCAGCTTCAGTGAAGTGCAATACAATGAGCAGTTCTTC. It codes for CASSFSEVQYNEQFF.

The chain couples TRBV30 to TRBJ2-5; D gene unclear. Germline CDR1 GTSNPN, CDR2 SVGIG (reference sequence). The V and J ends lost 1 base and 2 bases respectively, with 23 bases between them. This CDR3 comprises 18 residues. In DNA, the CDR3 is TGTGCCTGGAGTGCTTCTCTGGCTCCCTCCCTCCCGCAAGAGACCCAGTACTTC. Protein sequence: CAWSASLAPSLPQETQYF.

The gene calls are TRBV27 and TRBJ2-6; a weak D match, TRBD2 (5 bases). V gave up 6 bases and J gave up 2 bases, with 5 bases separating them. The CDR3 is 13 amino acids. Germline CDR1 reads MNHEY; CDR2 reads SMNVEV (reference sequence). For the CDR3, the DNA is TGTGCCAGCAGGAGGGCTGGGGCCAACGTCCTGACTTTC. It yields the protein CASRRAGANVLTF. Together with reference TRBV27 and TRBJ2-6, the CDR3 gives the full variable domain: EAQVTQNPRYLITVTGKKLTVTCSQNMNHEYMSWYRQDPGLGLRQIYYSMNVEVTDKGDVPEGYKVSRKEKRNFPLILESPSPNQTSLYFCASRRAGANVLTFGAGSRLTVL.

This clone was observed a handful of times. The chain couples TRBV13 to TRBJ1-2; TRBD1 is a possible D gene (5 bases). Trimming cost V 1 base and J 4 bases, with 10 bases left between them. Germline assignment: CDR1 PRHDT and CDR2 FYEKMQ (reference sequence). The CDR3 totals 14 residues. CDR3 sequence reads: CASSLDRGSYGYTF. The DNA of the CDR3 is TGTGCCAGCAGCTTAGATCGGGGCAGCTATGGCTACACCTTC.

The chain is built from TRBV11-2 and TRBJ2-1; 12 nucleotides agree with TRBD2. The CDR3 runs to 15 residues. J lost 3 bases, V lost 7 bases, and 4 bases had no gene match. Germline V gives CDR1 SGHAT, CDR2 FQNNGV. The CDR3 is CASIGLAGSYNEQFF. The DNA of the CDR3 is TGTGCCAGCATCGGACTAGCGGGAAGCTACAATGAGCAGTTCTTC.

This clone was seen once. The chain links TRBV30 to TRBJ1-3, with D maybe TRBD1 (6 bases). V lost 0 bases to trimming and J lost 2 bases, with 8 bases between them. Germline CDR1 is GTSNPN and CDR2 is SVGIG (reference sequence). The length of the CDR3 is 14 residues. CDR3 coding DNA: TGTGCCTGGAGTGTACCAGGGGCTGGAAACACCATATATTTT. It translates to CAWSVPGAGNTIYF.

The chain employs TRBV11-3 and TRBJ2-3, with 9 bases lining up with TRBD2. Germline V gene sequence: CDR1 SGHNT, CDR2 YENEEA. This CDR3 spans 18 amino acids. Unmatched junction bases numbered 12, after V lost 1 base and J lost 4 bases. The CDR3 sequence: CASSLGPASGTGADTQYF. DNA of the CDR3: TGTGCCAGCAGCTTAGGGCCGGCTAGCGGGACGGGGGCAGATACGCAGTATTTT.

This rearrangement joins TRBV2 to TRBJ2-7; 8 nucleotides agree with TRBD1. Germline assignment: CDR1 SNHLY and CDR2 FYNNEI. V trimming: 7 bases; J trimming: 3 bases; junction bases outside the gene matches: 5. The CDR3 runs 13 residues. The CDR3 DNA follows: TGTGCCAGCACTCCAGGGGGCAGCTACGAGCAGTACTTC. Protein product: CASTPGGSYEQYF. Drawing the rest from reference TRBV2 and TRBJ2-7, the complete variable domain is EPEVTQTPSHQVTQMGQEVILRCVPISNHLYFYWYRQILGQKVEFLVSFYNNEISEKSEIFDDQFSVERPDGSNFTLKIRSTKLEDSAMYFCASTPGGSYEQYFGPGTRLTVT.

CDR3 DNA sequence: TGTGCCAGCAGAGGGGACAGGGTTGGCACTGAAGCTTTCTTT. Translation: CASRGDRVGTEAFF. The rearrangement links TRBV2 to TRBJ1-1; 9 bases fit TRBD1. CDR1 is SNHLY, CDR2 FYNNEI, per germline. The CDR3 has 14 residues. Unmatched junction bases numbered 6, after V lost 6 bases and J lost 4 bases.

The J gene is TRBJ1-1, the V gene TRBV6-5, with a possible D match to TRBD1 (5 bases). CDR1 and CDR2 from the germline V gene are MNHEY and SVGAGI. The CDR3 runs 14 residues. Between the trimmed V and J ends, which lost 7 bases and 2 bases, there was a span of 14 bases. Here the CDR3 reads CASTSGRINTEAFF. CDR3 coding DNA: TGTGCCAGCACTTCGGGACGGATAAACACTGAAGCTTTCTTT.

Points on this clone: In the same sample, other DNA sequences code for this CDR3. The rearrangement uses TRBV5-4 and TRBJ2-5, with D unresolved. The CDR3 is made up of 13 amino acids. V was pared by 4 bases and J by 1 base, with 8 bases between. The V gene's germline CDR1 is SGHNT and CDR2 YYREEE (reference sequence). CDR3: CASSPTSQETQYF. The CDR3 DNA is TGTGCCAGCAGCCCCACGAGCCAAGAGACCCAGTACTTC.

The V call is TRBV7-2, the J call TRBJ1-2; D not resolved. Germline V gives CDR1 SGHTA, CDR2 FQGNSA. This CDR3 is built from 16 residues. The V end was cut by 4 bases, the J end by 5 bases, with 20 bases between. CDR3 coding DNA: TGTGCCAGCAGCTCTTCTACCTTCGGACGGAGGTATGGCTACACCTTC. Translated: CASSSSTFGRRYGYTF.

This clone was picked up one time. The chain links TRBV5-4 to TRBJ2-5; D remains ambiguous. The CDR3 spans 14 residues. V lost 0 bases and J 1 base, leaving 7 bases between the germline ends. Germline CDR1 and CDR2: SGHNT and YYREEE (reference sequence). This CDR3 reads CASSLVAVQETQYF. In nucleotides, the CDR3 is TGTGCCAGCAGCTTGGTGGCAGTCCAAGAGACCCAGTACTTC.

V gene TRBV19 combines with J gene TRBJ1-2; 7 bases match TRBD1. The germline V gene has CDR1 LNHDA and CDR2 SQIVND (reference sequence). Trimming removed 8 bases from V and 0 bases from J; junction bases left unmatched: 6. The CDR3 runs 14 residues. CDR3 protein: CASAPGGANYGYTF. The DNA of the CDR3 is TGTGCCAGTGCGCCAGGGGGAGCTAACTATGGCTACACCTTC. Supplemented by reference TRBV19 and TRBJ1-2, the full variable domain reads DGGITQSPKYLFRKEGQNVTLSCEQNLNHDAMYWYRQDPGQGLRLIYYSQIVNDFQKGDIAEGYSVSREKKESFPLTVTSAQKNPTAFYLCASAPGGANYGYTFGSGTRLTVV.

Only one count was recorded for this clone. The V and J genes are TRBV7-2 and TRBJ2-7; 11 nucleotides align to TRBD1. CDR3 length: 14 amino acids. V dropped 4 bases and J dropped 5; count of bases not matched to a gene: 4. Germline loops: CDR1 SGHTA, CDR2 FQGNSA. The CDR3 is CASSSRTGGNEQYF. CDR3 in DNA: TGTGCCAGCAGCTCGAGGACAGGGGGCAACGAGCAGTACTTC. Combining the CDR3 with reference TRBV7-2 and TRBJ2-7 gives the whole variable domain GAGVSQSPSNKVTEKGKDVELRCDPISGHTALYWYRQSLGQGLEFLIYFQGNSAPDKSGLPSDRFSAERTGGSVSTLTIQRTQQEDSAVYLCASSSRTGGNEQYFGPGTRLTVT.

The rearrangement joins TRBV5-1 to TRBJ2-1, with D tentatively TRBD2 (5 bases). The germline CDR1 and CDR2 sequences are SGHRS and YFSETQ. Trimming took off 1 base at V and 7 bases at J, with 12 bases between the two ends. The CDR3 runs to 14 residues. CDR3 sequence (DNA): TGCGCCAGCAGCTTGCGGGAAAGGAGGAATGAGCAGTTCTTC. Amino acid sequence: CASSLRERRNEQFF.

This sequence joins TRBV28 and TRBJ2-5; 8 positions agree with TRBD1. The J segment lost 3 bases and the V segment lost 9 bases, leaving 6 bases of the junction unmatched. CDR1 and CDR2 from the germline V gene are MDHEN and SYDVKM. The CDR3 is 13 amino acids. In DNA form, the CDR3 reads TGTGCCAGTCTCAGGGGGCGCGAAGAGACCCAGTACTTC. Its translation is CASLRGREETQYF. The full variable domain, rest sourced from reference TRBV28 and TRBJ2-5, is DVKVTQSSRYLVKRTGEKVFLECVQDMDHENMFWYRQDPGLGLRLIYFSYDVKMKEKGDIPEGYSVSREKKERFSLILESASTNQTSMYLCASLRGREETQYFGPGTRLLVL.

The chain recombines TRBV4-3 with TRBJ2-3; 9 positions match TRBD2. The CDR3 is made up of 20 amino acids. The V gene's germline CDR1 is LGHNA and CDR2 YSLEER. The V segment lost 2 bases and the J segment 1 base; nucleotides outside the gene matches: 16. CDR3 sequence (DNA): TGCGCCAGCAGCCAAAGCCCACGGTGGCGGGAGGGCCGGCGCACAGATACGCAGTATTTT. Its protein is CASSQSPRWREGRRTDTQYF.

The chain couples TRBV19 to TRBJ2-7, with D possibly matching TRBD1 (6 bases). The CDR3 is 17 amino acids. Trimming pared 2 bases from V and 5 bases from J, leaving 22 bases between. Germline assignment: CDR1 LNHDA and CDR2 SQIVND (reference sequence). The CDR3 sequence: CASSIPGQRSFLHEQYF. Here the CDR3 DNA reads TGTGCCAGTAGTATACCTGGACAGAGGTCTTTTCTCCACGAGCAGTACTTC.